This passage covers 27 T cell receptor beta chains from one sample sequenced in a study of T cell changes during pregnancy in multiple sclerosis (dated by TCRdb to about 2019). Library method: the immunoSEQ multiplex PCR assay. The table comes from immuneACCESS by way of TCRdb, which keeps in-frame sequences with V and J called. Part of the clones is missing from these tables; in studies checked, under half for an unresolved V gene and the rest for unknown reasons. The table for this sample lists tens of thousands of clones; around nine tenths of them were counted only once. More than 0.45% of the sample goes to the ten largest clones. Here the sequenced sample was CD4+ T cells from peripheral blood mononuclear cells, taken in the second trimester of pregnancy. The receptors stem from a female donor with multiple sclerosis, enrolled in a pregnancy study.

The chain couples TRBV11-2 to TRBJ2-7; D might be TRBD1 (5 bases). V was clipped by 7 bases and J by 1 base, with 20 bases between them. This CDR3 spans 16 amino acids. Germline V gene sequence: CDR1 SGHAT, CDR2 FQNNGV. The CDR3, as DNA: TGTGCCAGCACCCTGGGGCGCAGGGATAGTTCCTACGAGCAGTACTTC. Its translation: CASTLGRRDSSYEQYF.

The chain uses TRBV6-5 and TRBJ1-3; D is unclear. Looked up from germline, CDR1 is MNHEY and CDR2 is SVGAGI. The CDR3 runs to 16 residues. V gave up 3 bases and J gave up 2 bases, with 14 bases separating them. DNA for the CDR3: TGTGCCAGCAGTTATTCCTCGGCCGGGGCTGGAAACACCATATATTTT. Its protein product is CASSYSSAGAGNTIYF.

The chain is built from TRBV6-6 and TRBJ2-7, with TRBD2 identical over 9 bases. The CDR3 consists of 16 residues. Per the germline V gene, CDR1 is MNHNY and CDR2 is SVGAGI (reference sequence). After removal of 3 bases from V and 2 bases from J, the junction contained 8 bases not matched to a gene. CDR3 DNA sequence: TGTGCCAGCAGTTATTGGGGTAGCGGGAGCCCCTACGAGCAGTACTTC. Protein: CASSYWGSGSPYEQYF.

The V gene is TRBV5-6, the J gene TRBJ1-2; D remains ambiguous. CDR3 length: 16 residues. Germline V CDR1 and CDR2: SGHDT, YYEEEE. Between the trimmed V and J ends, which lost 0 bases and 4 bases, there was a span of 16 bases. This CDR3 reads CASSLVTGSGFYGYTF. In DNA, the CDR3 is TGTGCCAGCAGCTTGGTAACGGGTTCGGGGTTCTATGGCTACACCTTC.

The V gene is TRBV28, the J gene TRBJ1-1; 7 bases are a match to TRBD1. V shed 7 bases and J 0 bases; nucleotides not matched to a gene: 5. Germline V gene data show CDR1 as MDHEN and CDR2 as SYDVKM. The CDR3 has 14 residues. CDR3 bases: TGTGCCAGCACACCCGGACAGGTGAACACTGAAGCTTTCTTT. Its protein is CASTPGQVNTEAFF.

This clone was found once. The rearrangement joins TRBV5-8 to TRBJ1-3; tentatively, D is TRBD1 (6 bases). CDR3 length equals 14 residues. V lost 4 bases and J lost 6, with 14 bases in between. The germline V gene has CDR1 SGHTS and CDR2 YDEGEE. The CDR3 protein is CASSPHRVENTIYF. The CDR3 bases are TGTGCCAGCAGCCCTCACAGGGTGGAAAACACCATATATTTT.

The chain is built from TRBV6-1 and TRBJ2-7; 7 positions match TRBD1. The germline CDR1 and CDR2 sequences are MNHNS and SASEGT. The J segment lost 5 bases and the V segment lost 6 bases, leaving 4 bases of the junction unmatched. The CDR3 totals 12 residues. The CDR3 nucleotides are TGTGCCAGCAGCCCCACAGGGGACGAGCAGTACTTC. As protein: CASSPTGDEQYF.

The CDR3 sequence: CAWSLLAGGRYEQFF. The DNA for the CDR3 is TGTGCCTGGAGTTTACTAGCGGGAGGCAGGTATGAGCAGTTCTTC. This chain uses TRBV30 with TRBJ2-1; 12 nucleotides match TRBD2. This CDR3 has 15 amino acids. Germline CDR1 reads GTSNPN; CDR2 reads SVGIG (reference sequence). The V segment lost 2 bases and the J segment 8 bases; nucleotides outside the gene matches: 7. The full variable domain, completed using reference TRBV30 and TRBJ2-1, is SQTIHQWPATLVQPVGSPLSLECTVEGTSNPNLYWYRQAAGRGLQLLFYSVGIGQISSEVPQNLSASRPQDRQFILSSKKLLLSDSGFYLCAWSLLAGGRYEQFFGPGTRLTVL.

The chain recombines TRBV7-2 with TRBJ1-2; the D gene is possibly TRBD1 (5 bases). The CDR3 is made up of 15 amino acids. Germline V CDR1 and CDR2: SGHTA, FQGNSA. Trimming cost V 2 bases and J 4 bases, with 14 bases left between them. CDR3 DNA: TGTGCCAGCAGCTTATCCCGACAGCCTGGCTATGGCTACACCTTC. This encodes CASSLSRQPGYGYTF.

J is TRBJ2-5 and V is TRBV11-3; TRBD2 agrees at 9 bases. The germline V gene encodes CDR1 SGHNT and CDR2 YENEEA. V lost 5 bases and J lost 5; bases outside the gene matches: 9. This CDR3 contains 15 residues. The CDR3 nucleotides read TGTGCCAGCAGCGCAGGACTAGCGTGGCGGGAGACCCAGTACTTC. Amino acid sequence: CASSAGLAWRETQYF.

The chain combines TRBV28 with TRBJ1-4; D uncertain. CDR3 length: 14 residues. The germline V gene encodes CDR1 MDHEN and CDR2 SYDVKM. Trimming cost V 4 bases and J 0 bases, with 6 bases left between them. This chain's CDR3 is CASSSPSTNEKLFF. For the CDR3, the DNA is TGTGCCAGCAGTTCCCCCTCAACTAATGAAAAACTGTTTTTT.

The CDR3 coding sequence is TGTGCCAGAAGCAGGGGATTATTAGCGGGAGTAGAACAGTACTTC. The encoded protein is CARSRGLLAGVEQYF. The rearrangement uses TRBV5-3 and TRBJ2-7; 9 bases align to TRBD2. TRBV5-3 carries the ORF label, with uncertain function. V gave up 4 bases and J gave up 10 bases; unmatched junction bases: 15. The CDR3 covers 15 residues.

This chain connects TRBV5-1 to TRBJ2-5; possibly TRBD1 for D (6 bases). V was trimmed by 0 bases and J by 2 bases, leaving 8 bases between them. This CDR3 has 14 residues. Germline V gives CDR1 SGHRS, CDR2 YFSETQ. CDR3 sequence: CASSLAGQQETQYF. CDR3 nucleotide sequence: TGCGCCAGCAGCTTGGCGGGACAACAAGAGACCCAGTACTTC.

V gene TRBV13 combines with J gene TRBJ2-3; 7 bases align to TRBD2. CDR3 length: 17 amino acids. Trimming removed 5 bases from V and 5 bases from J; junction bases left unmatched: 16. CDR1 and CDR2 (germline): PRHDT, FYEKMQ (reference sequence). The CDR3 spells CASSPKRPRDYGDTQYF. DNA for the CDR3: TGTGCCAGCAGCCCGAAGAGACCCCGGGACTACGGAGATACGCAGTATTTT. The variable domain in full, with the rest retrieved from reference TRBV13 and TRBJ2-3, is AAGVIQSPRHLIKEKRETATLKCYPIPRHDTVYWYQQGPGQDPQFLISFYEKMQSDKGSIPDRFSAQQFSDYHSELNMSSLELGDSALYFCASSPKRPRDYGDTQYFGPGTRLTVL.

The rearrangement uses TRBV7-2 and TRBJ2-3; tentatively, D is TRBD2 (7 bases). The CDR3 extends over 15 amino acids. Germline loops: CDR1 SGHTA, CDR2 FQGNSA. Trimming stripped 3 bases from V and 3 bases from J, with 13 bases between. For the CDR3, the DNA is TGTGCCAGCAGCTTCTTTCGGGGGGCGACAGATACGCAGTATTTT. Encoded protein: CASSFFRGATDTQYF.

This rearrangement joins TRBV6-1 to TRBJ1-5; D is ambiguous. Looked up from germline, CDR1 is MNHNS and CDR2 is SASEGT. Between the trimmed V and J ends, which lost 4 bases and 7 bases, there was a span of 11 bases. This CDR3 comprises 13 residues. CDR3 amino acids: CASSGAAVQPQHF. The DNA for the CDR3 is TGTGCCAGCAGTGGGGCAGCCGTCCAGCCCCAGCATTTT.

The CDR3 protein is CASRDRAGYGYTF. CDR3 coding DNA: TGTGCCAGCAGAGACAGGGCTGGGTATGGCTACACCTTC. V is TRBV2 and J is TRBJ1-2, with 7 bases lining up with TRBD1. V was clipped by 6 bases and J by 5 bases; unmatched bases: 6. Germline CDR1 SNHLY, CDR2 FYNNEI. The CDR3 spans 13 residues.

This CDR3 reads CASRTSGGRTDTQYF. The CDR3 DNA reads as TGTGCCAGCAGGACTAGCGGGGGACGCACAGATACGCAGTATTTT. The rearrangement links TRBV11-1 to TRBJ2-3; 12 bases map to TRBD2. The CDR3 covers 15 residues. Germline V gives CDR1 SGHAT, CDR2 FQDESV (reference sequence). V was pared by 6 bases and J by 1 base, with 2 bases of the junction left unmatched.

J is TRBJ1-1 and V is TRBV5-4; 10 bases match TRBD1. Trimming at V came to 3 bases and at J to 5 bases, leaving 4 bases not matched to a gene. CDR1 is SGHNT, CDR2 YYREEE, per germline (reference sequence). CDR3 size: 14 residues. The CDR3 loop is CASSSGQGRTEAFF. CDR3 bases: TGTGCCAGCAGCTCGGGACAGGGGCGAACTGAAGCTTTCTTT.

The chain carries TRBV6-1 and TRBJ1-3; D is ambiguous. CDR3 length: 16 residues. Trimming cost V 1 base and J 2 bases, with 12 bases left between them. CDR1 is MNHNS, CDR2 SASEGT, per germline. The CDR3 is CASSEGVRRTGNTIYF. The DNA for the CDR3 is TGTGCCAGCAGTGAAGGGGTCCGGCGGACTGGAAACACCATATATTTT.

The chain carries TRBV6-1 and TRBJ1-5; 7 nucleotides line up with TRBD1. Trimming cost V 4 bases and J 4 bases; bases outside gene matches: 4. Germline lookup yields CDR1 MNHNS and CDR2 SASEGT. The CDR3 runs to 14 residues. The CDR3 DNA reads TGTGCCAGCAGTGGGGGACAGATAAATCAGCCCCAGCATTTT. It translates to CASSGGQINQPQHF.

The genes are TRBV11-3 and TRBJ2-7; D ambiguous. V lost 3 bases and J 6 bases, leaving 9 bases between the germline ends. Germline V gene data show CDR1 as SGHNT and CDR2 as YENEEA. The CDR3 covers 12 residues. DNA of the CDR3: TGTGCCAGCAGCTTTGCCAGGTTCGAGCAGTACTTC. This translates into CASSFARFEQYF.

This chain connects TRBV18 to TRBJ1-5; 9 bases are shared with TRBD1. The germline V gene encodes CDR1 KGHSH and CDR2 LQKENI. The CDR3 has 15 amino acids. V trimming: 3 bases; J trimming: 4 bases; junction bases outside the gene matches: 4. CDR3 in DNA: TGTGCCAGCTCACCCGGGGACAGGGATAATCAGCCCCAGCATTTT. It codes for CASSPGDRDNQPQHF.

The chain is built from TRBV27 and TRBJ2-7; 7 bases agree with TRBD2. Trimming at V came to 0 bases and at J to 3 bases, leaving 11 bases not matched to a gene. CDR1 is MNHEY, CDR2 SMNVEV, per germline (reference sequence). The CDR3 runs to 17 residues. The CDR3 reads CASSLSSPGRGNYEQYF. Here the CDR3 DNA reads TGTGCCAGCAGTTTATCGAGCCCAGGGAGGGGCAACTACGAGCAGTACTTC.

This clone was picked up a small number of times. The rearrangement links TRBV5-6 to TRBJ1-1, with TRBD1 matching over 11 bases. CDR1 and CDR2 from the germline V gene are SGHDT and YYEEEE. The CDR3 extends over 16 amino acids. Trimming at V came to 4 bases and at J to 0 bases, leaving 5 bases not matched to a gene. In nucleotides, the CDR3 is TGTGCCAGCAGCCTAGGACAGGGGGCCATGAACACTGAAGCTTTCTTT. Protein product: CASSLGQGAMNTEAFF.

The J gene is TRBJ1-6, the V gene TRBV6-1; 7 bases are shared with TRBD1. CDR3 size: 17 residues. Germline V gene sequence: CDR1 MNHNS, CDR2 SASEGT. V trimming: 2 bases; J trimming: 10 bases; junction bases outside the gene matches: 14. The CDR3 DNA sequence: TGTGCCAGCAGTGAAAGTGTTCCGGACAGGAGGCTATCACCCCTCCACTTT. Translating it yields CASSESVPDRRLSPLHF.

V usage is TRBV30 and J usage is TRBJ2-7; 9 bases line up with TRBD1. The V and J ends lost 2 bases and 6 bases, in that order; junction bases with no gene match: 5. The length of the CDR3 is 13 residues. Germline CDR1 is GTSNPN and CDR2 is SVGIG (reference sequence). CDR3 nucleotide sequence: TGTGCCTGGAGTTGGGACAGGGATATCGAGCAGTACTTC. It codes for CAWSWDRDIEQYF. The variable domain in full, completed from reference TRBV30 and TRBJ2-7, reads SQTIHQWPATLVQPVGSPLSLECTVEGTSNPNLYWYRQAAGRGLQLLFYSVGIGQISSEVPQNLSASRPQDRQFILSSKKLLLSDSGFYLCAWSWDRDIEQYFGPGTRLTVT.